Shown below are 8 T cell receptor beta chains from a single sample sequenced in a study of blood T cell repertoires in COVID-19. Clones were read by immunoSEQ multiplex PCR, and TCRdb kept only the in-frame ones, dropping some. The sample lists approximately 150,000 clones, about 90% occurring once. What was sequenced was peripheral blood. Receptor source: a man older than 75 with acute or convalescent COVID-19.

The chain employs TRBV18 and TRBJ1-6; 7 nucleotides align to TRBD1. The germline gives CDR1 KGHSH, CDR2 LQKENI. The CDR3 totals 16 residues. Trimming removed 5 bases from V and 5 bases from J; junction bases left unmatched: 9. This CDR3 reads CASSERGLPNNSPLHF. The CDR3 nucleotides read TGTGCCAGCTCAGAAAGGGGGCTCCCTAATAATTCACCCCTCCACTTT.

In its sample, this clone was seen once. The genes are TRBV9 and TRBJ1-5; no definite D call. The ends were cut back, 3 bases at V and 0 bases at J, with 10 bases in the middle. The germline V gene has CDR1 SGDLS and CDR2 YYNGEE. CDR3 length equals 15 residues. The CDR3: CASSAGGHSNQPQHF. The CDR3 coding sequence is TGTGCCAGCAGCGCAGGTGGGCATAGCAATCAGCCCCAGCATTTT.

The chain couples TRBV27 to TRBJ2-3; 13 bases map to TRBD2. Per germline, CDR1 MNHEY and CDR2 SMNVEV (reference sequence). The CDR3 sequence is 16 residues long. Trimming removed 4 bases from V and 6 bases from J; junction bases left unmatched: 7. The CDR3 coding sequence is TGTGCCAGCAGTTCGTGGGGGACTAGCGGGAAGGATACGCAGTATTTT. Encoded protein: CASSSWGTSGKDTQYF.

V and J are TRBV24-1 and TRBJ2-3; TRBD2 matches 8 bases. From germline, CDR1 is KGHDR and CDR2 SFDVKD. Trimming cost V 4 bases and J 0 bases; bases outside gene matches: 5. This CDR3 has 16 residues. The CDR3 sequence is CATSDGGGPSTDTQYF. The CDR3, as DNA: TGTGCCACCAGTGACGGCGGGGGGCCTAGCACAGATACGCAGTATTTT.

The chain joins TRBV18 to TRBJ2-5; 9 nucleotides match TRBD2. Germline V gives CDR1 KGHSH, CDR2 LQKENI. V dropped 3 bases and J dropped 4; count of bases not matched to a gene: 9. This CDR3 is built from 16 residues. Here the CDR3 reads CASSPLGAGGLETQYF. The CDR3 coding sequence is TGTGCCAGCTCACCCCTCGGAGCGGGAGGTCTAGAGACCCAGTACTTC.

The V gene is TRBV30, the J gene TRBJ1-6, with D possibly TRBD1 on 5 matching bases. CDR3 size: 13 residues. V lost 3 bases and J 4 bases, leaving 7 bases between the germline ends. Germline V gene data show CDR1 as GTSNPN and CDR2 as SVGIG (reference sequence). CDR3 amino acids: CAWRGTYNSPLHF. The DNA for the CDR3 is TGTGCCTGGAGGGGGACTTATAATTCACCCCTCCACTTT. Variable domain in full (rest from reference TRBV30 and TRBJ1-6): SQTIHQWPATLVQPVGSPLSLECTVEGTSNPNLYWYRQAAGRGLQLLFYSVGIGQISSEVPQNLSASRPQDRQFILSSKKLLLSDSGFYLCAWRGTYNSPLHFGNGTRLTVT.

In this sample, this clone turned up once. The CDR3 bases are TGTGCCAGCACCCTGGACAGGCTCCATGAAAAACTGTTTTTT. It is translated as CASTLDRLHEKLFF. V usage is TRBV5-6 and J usage is TRBJ1-4, with 7 positions matching TRBD1. Trimming cost V 6 bases and J 6 bases; bases outside gene matches: 8. This CDR3 spans 14 amino acids. Germline CDR1 SGHDT, CDR2 YYEEEE.

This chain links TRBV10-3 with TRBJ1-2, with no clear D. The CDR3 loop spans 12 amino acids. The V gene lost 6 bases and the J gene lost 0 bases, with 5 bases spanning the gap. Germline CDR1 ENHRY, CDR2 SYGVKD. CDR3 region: CAISTANYGYTF. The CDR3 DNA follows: TGTGCCATCAGCACAGCTAACTATGGCTACACCTTC.